This T cell receptor (beta chain) was identified during a study of post-analysis software for immune sequencing data. Study-wide context: Recorded disease courses covered relapsing-remitting, secondary progressive and progressive-relapsing multiple sclerosis. Some patients had no subtype annotation. Points from the study as a whole: With TRBV5-6, TRBV5-1 and TRBV20-1 included, 4 or 5 TRBV segments were more frequent in patients than in controls. Significantly lower normalized Chao1 diversity was found in patients with multiple sclerosis relative to controls. Co-batched samples clustered tightly together by F measure.

The library was made from cDNA and included unique molecular identifiers. Out of roughly 0.85 to 11 million T cells, a few hundred thousand cDNA molecules were generated. Each CDR3 protein is one row after TCRdb ran MiXCR on the PCR reads. The data contain hundreds of thousands of distinct CDR3 sequences, 25% to 30% of them singletons. This clonotype was recorded a few times. Its antigen is undetermined. The CDR3 spans 15 residues. Germline trimming cut 5 bases from V and 4 bases from J; bases unmatched to any gene: 5. This sequence was found in a girl aged 5-17 years with multiple sclerosis. Sequencing was carried out using blood. The chain combines TRBV12-3 or TRBV12-4 with TRBJ1-4, with 9 positions matching TRBD1. The CDR3 reads CASSKQGAGNEKLFF. CDR3 in DNA: TGTGCCAGCAGTAAACAGGGGGCTGGTAATGAAAAACTGTTTTTT.